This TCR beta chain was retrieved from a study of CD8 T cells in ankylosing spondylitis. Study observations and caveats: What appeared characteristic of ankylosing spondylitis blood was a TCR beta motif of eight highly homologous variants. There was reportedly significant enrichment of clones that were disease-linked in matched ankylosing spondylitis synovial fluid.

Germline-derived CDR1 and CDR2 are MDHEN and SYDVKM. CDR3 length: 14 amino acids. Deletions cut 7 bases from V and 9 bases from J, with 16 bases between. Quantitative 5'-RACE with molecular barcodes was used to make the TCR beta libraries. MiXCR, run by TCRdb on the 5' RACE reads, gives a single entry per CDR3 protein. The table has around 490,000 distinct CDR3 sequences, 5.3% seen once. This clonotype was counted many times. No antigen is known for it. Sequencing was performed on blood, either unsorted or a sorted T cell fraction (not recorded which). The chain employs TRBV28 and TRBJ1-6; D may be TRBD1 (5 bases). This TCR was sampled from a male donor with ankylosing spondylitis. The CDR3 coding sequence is TGTGCCAGCATTCCCCAGGGCAGTGGTTCACCCCTCCACTTT. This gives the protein CASIPQGSGSPLHF.